Sequencing of this TCR beta chain was carried out in a study of blood T cell repertoires in COVID-19. Overall study: The origin of the acute and convalescent COVID-19 samples was the United States, Italy and Spain. T cells, B-cell-depleted T cells, or PBMCs provided the cDNA or gDNA that served as material.

This clone was observed once. V lost 4 bases to trimming and J lost 8 bases; unmatched junction nucleotides: 8. Germline CDR1 is SGDLS and CDR2 is YYNGEE. The CDR3 sequence is 15 residues long. Measured with immunoSEQ multiplex PCR; TCRdb has only the in-frame clones, and not every one. The top ten hold 3% to 3.5% of the sample, which has 150,000 to 200,000 clones, about 85% seen once. The chain joins TRBV9 to TRBJ1-4; TRBD1 agrees at 10 bases. This receptor was taken from a human donor with acute or convalescent COVID-19. The donor label of this sample is uncertain. Sequencing input: peripheral blood. This CDR3 is CASSPWDRGHEKLFF. The CDR3 DNA follows: TGTGCCAGCAGCCCATGGGACAGGGGTCACGAAAAACTGTTTTTT.